The next 10 T cell receptor beta chains were all read from a single sample in a study of blood T cell repertoires in COVID-19. Sequencing used immunoSEQ multiplex PCR; TCRdb keeps in-frame clones, though not all of them. The table has some 140,000 clones, 75% to 85% seen once. Sequenced material: peripheral blood. These TCRs come from a woman aged 55-69 years with COVID-19, enrolled during active disease.

This clone was counted a few times. The chain recombines TRBV28 with TRBJ2-2; possibly TRBD1 for D (5 bases). The V gene lost 7 bases and the J gene lost 5 bases, with 11 bases spanning the gap. Germline V CDR1 and CDR2: MDHEN, SYDVKM. The CDR3 is 13 residues long. CDR3 residues: CASIRGGTGELFF. DNA of the CDR3: TGTGCCAGCATTAGGGGCGGTACCGGGGAGCTGTTTTTT.

The rearrangement uses TRBV5-1 and TRBJ2-2, with 11 bases identical to TRBD2. This CDR3 spans 23 amino acids. The trim removed 1 base at V and 0 bases at J, leaving 20 bases unmatched. CDR1 and CDR2 from the germline V gene are SGHRS and YFSETQ. The CDR3 here is CASSLPRRTSGQPRAPNTGELFF. In DNA, the CDR3 is TGCGCCAGCAGCTTGCCGCGAAGGACTAGCGGGCAGCCGAGGGCCCCGAACACCGGGGAGCTGTTTTTT.

This clone was picked up a small number of times. The chain couples TRBV7-2 to TRBJ2-1; a possible D gene is TRBD2 (6 bases). V lost 0 bases to trimming and J lost 1 base, with 10 bases between them. Germline CDR1 and CDR2: SGHTA and FQGNSA. The CDR3 covers 16 residues. CDR3 sequence reads: CASSLAGTSSYNEQFF. The CDR3 DNA follows: TGTGCCAGCAGCTTAGCCGGGACTTCTTCCTACAATGAGCAGTTCTTC. The full variable domain, in which reference TRBV7-2 and TRBJ2-1 provide the parts outside the CDR3, is GAGVSQSPSNKVTEKGKDVELRCDPISGHTALYWYRQSLGQGLEFLIYFQGNSAPDKSGLPSDRFSAERTGGSVSTLTIQRTQQEDSAVYLCASSLAGTSSYNEQFFGPGTRLTVL.

The chain combines TRBV3-1 (or the pseudogene TRBV3-2) with TRBJ1-1, with D unclear. The CDR3 covers 13 residues. The V gene's germline CDR1 is LGHDT and CDR2 YNNKEL (reference sequence). V shed 4 bases and J shed 1 base, with 7 bases lying between them. The CDR3 region has the DNA TGTGCCAGCAGCCGACTGGGGAACACTGAAGCTTTCTTT. Translation gives CASSRLGNTEAFF.

The rearrangement joins TRBV5-8 to TRBJ2-5; the match to TRBD1 covers 8 bases. Germline V gene lookup returns CDR1 SGHTS and CDR2 YDEGEE. The CDR3 runs to 15 residues. Unmatched junction bases numbered 8, after V lost 6 bases and J lost 1 base. The CDR3 DNA reads as TGTGCCAGCAACTTCCTGGGGACAGGCCAAGAGACCCAGTACTTC. Protein product: CASNFLGTGQETQYF.

The rearrangement links TRBV15 to TRBJ2-6, with a tentative D call TRBD2 (5 bases). The CDR3 consists of 15 residues. Germline values: CDR1 LNHNV, CDR2 YYDKDF (reference sequence). Trimming pared 1 base from V and 1 base from J, leaving 5 bases between. The CDR3 DNA follows: TGTGCCACCAGCAGAGCGGGGTCTGGGGCCAACGTCCTGACTTTC. This gives the protein CATSRAGSGANVLTF.

The rearrangement links TRBV6-6 to TRBJ1-1, with D possibly matching TRBD1 (5 bases). V was pared by 8 bases and J by 4 bases, with 11 bases between. CDR3 length equals 12 residues. CDR1 and CDR2 from the germline V gene are MNHNY and SVGAGI (reference sequence). The CDR3 is CASQGVRTEAFF. CDR3 DNA sequence: TGTGCCAGCCAGGGTGTACGCACTGAAGCTTTCTTT.

The rearrangement joins TRBV9 to TRBJ1-2; 9 bases align to TRBD1. The length of the CDR3 is 14 residues. V shed 4 bases and J 8 bases; nucleotides not matched to a gene: 9. Germline CDR1 is SGDLS and CDR2 is YYNGEE. CDR3 sequence: CASSSQDRGEGYTF. Written as DNA, the CDR3 is TGTGCCAGCAGCTCCCAGGACAGGGGCGAGGGCTACACCTTC.

Only one count was recorded for this clone. V usage is TRBV5-1 and J usage is TRBJ1-3; tentative D call: TRBD1 (5 bases). The CDR3 extends over 13 amino acids. V was clipped by 4 bases and J by 8 bases, with 13 bases between them. The germline gives CDR1 SGHRS, CDR2 YFSETQ. CDR3 residues: CASSAGTPHTIYF. For the CDR3, the DNA is TGCGCCAGCAGCGCCGGGACTCCGCACACCATATATTTT.

The CDR3 DNA sequence: TGTGCCAGCCGCCTGGGGGACGAGGGGGCGCTCTATGGCTACACCTTC. The encoded protein is CASRLGDEGALYGYTF. The chain carries TRBV27 and TRBJ1-2, with 7 bases that match TRBD1. From germline, CDR1 is MNHEY and CDR2 SMNVEV (reference sequence). The CDR3 is made up of 16 amino acids. With 8 bases clipped from V and 4 bases from J, the junction kept 16 bases outside the gene matches.